This section outlines one T cell receptor (beta chain) sequence together with its context. Germline values: CDR1 KGHDR, CDR2 SFDVKD. This CDR3 is built from 16 residues. V lost 4 bases, J lost 2 bases, and 13 bases lay in between. This sample was included in a study of blood T cell repertoires in COVID-19. Overall study: Acute and convalescent COVID-19 specimens originated in the United States, Italy and Spain.

Sequenced by immunoSEQ multiplex PCR; TCRdb stores in-frame clones only, minus some. Counted here are approximately 270,000 clones, about 80% occurring once; the ten biggest clones make up around 8.9%. This sequence originates from a man of 80 years or more with acute or convalescent COVID-19. The sequenced sample was peripheral blood. The chain has TRBV24-1 and TRBJ2-2; D perhaps matches TRBD2 (5 bases). This CDR3 reads CATSEPGRTNTGELFF. The CDR3 bases are TGTGCCACCAGTGAGCCCGGACGGACTAACACCGGGGAGCTGTTTTTT.